This T cell receptor beta chain comes out of a study of identical twins. Findings of the study overall: Twins shared beta out-of-frame sequences in excess, but this excess was weaker.

As concerns this clonotype: Its antigen is undetermined.

Each CDR3 protein is one row after TCRdb ran MiXCR on the 5' RACE reads. Among 310,000 or so distinct CDR3 sequences, roughly 10% were seen once, and the ten largest hold approximately 6.6%. Trimming took off 5 bases at V and 4 bases at J, with 8 bases between the two ends. Per the germline V gene, CDR1 is SEHNR and CDR2 is FQNEAQ (reference sequence). This CDR3 has 12 residues. This same sample was also part of a study on yellow fever vaccine responses in identical twins.

The specimen sequenced was CD8+ T cells sorted from blood. The sequence came from a woman between 18 and 29 years old in good health. The V and J genes are TRBV7-9 and TRBJ1-1; D is unresolved. The CDR3, as DNA: TGTGCCAGCAGCCCAACTTCCACTGAAGCTTTCTTT. Protein: CASSPTSTEAFF.